This T cell receptor (beta chain) is from a study of regulatory T cells in long-lasting Graves disease. Across the whole study: Antithyroid drugs had been taken under 3 months by newly diagnosed Graves' patients. Notes on the study in general: Persistent disease preferred TRBV28, TRBJ1-2 and TRBJ2-5; new disease, TRBV20-1 and TRBJ2-1. Among the persistent patients, 2,500 to 3,000 public clonotypes were shared, more than the approximately 1,000 shared among new patients.

The V gene lost 5 bases and the J gene lost 0 bases, with 13 bases spanning the gap. The germline gives CDR1 SGHAT, CDR2 FQDESV (reference sequence). This CDR3 contains 15 residues. Time point described: newly diagnosed GD, antithyroid drugs for less than 3 months. Scientists built the TCR library using RNA that was extracted from PBMCs. To make TCR beta libraries, researchers used iRepertoire HTBI primers and Arm-PCR of CDR3 regions. Authors' data handling: Samples jointly harbored 62 TRBV and some 13 TRBJ segments. TCRdb re-analysed the multiplex PCR reads in MiXCR, keeping a single row per CDR3 protein. The authors' filters were not applied to this entry. Among roughly 380,000 distinct CDR3 sequences listed, roughly a sixth were seen once. Details on this clonotype: Its antigen is still unknown.

Specimen: peripheral blood mononuclear cells (PBMCs), collected at new diagnosis, from a patient treated with antithyroid drugs. This chain uses TRBV11-1 with TRBJ1-1; the D gene is possibly TRBD1 (5 bases). The source is a female donor with Graves disease. The CDR3 bases are TGTGCCAGCAGCGCCCCGGGGGGAGTGAACACTGAAGCTTTCTTT. Its protein product is CASSAPGGVNTEAFF. Full variable domain (remainder filled in from reference TRBV11-1 and TRBJ1-1): EAEVAQSPRYKITEKSQAVAFWCDPISGHATLYWYRQILGQGPELLVQFQDESVVDDSQLPKDRFSAERLKGVDSTLKIQPAELGDSAMYLCASSAPGGVNTEAFFGQGTRLTVV.